This passage covers 15 T cell receptor beta chains from one sample sequenced in a study of blood T cell repertoires in COVID-19 (dated by TCRdb to about 2020). The method was the immunoSEQ multiplex PCR assay. TCRdb retrieved this table from immuneACCESS and kept in-frame rearrangements only. Not all clones are present; in checked studies, unresolved V genes account for under half, and no reason is known for the remainder. The sample yields 95,000 to 110,000 clones; 65% to 90% were counted once. The ten largest clones capture about 5% of the sample. Source material: peripheral blood. The receptors were sampled from a man aged 55 to 69 with acute or convalescent COVID-19.

The chain employs TRBV29-1 and TRBJ1-3, with a weak D call TRBD1 (6 bases). The CDR3 length is 14 residues. CDR1 and CDR2 from the germline V gene are SQVTM and ANQGSEA. V lost 6 bases to trimming and J lost 0 bases, with 12 bases between them. CDR3 DNA: TGCAGCGTCGACGACAGGCGCTCTGGAAACACCATATATTTT. It translates to CSVDDRRSGNTIYF. The whole variable domain, filled in from reference TRBV29-1 and TRBJ1-3, reads SAVISQKPSRDICQRGTSLTIQCQVDSQVTMMFWYRQQPGQSLTLIATANQGSEATYESGFVIDKFPISRPNLTFSTLTVSNMSPEDSSIYLCSVDDRRSGNTIYFGEGSWLTVV.

The chain has TRBV13 and TRBJ2-2; D unclear. Germline values: CDR1 PRHDT, CDR2 FYEKMQ (reference sequence). Between the trimmed V and J ends, which lost 5 bases and 5 bases, there was a span of 15 bases. CDR3 length: 15 residues. The CDR3 protein is CASSTDLRRTGELFF. The CDR3 region has the DNA TGTGCCAGCAGCACAGACCTCCGAAGGACCGGGGAGCTGTTTTTT. Looking up the rest from reference TRBV13 and TRBJ2-2 gives the full variable domain: AAGVIQSPRHLIKEKRETATLKCYPIPRHDTVYWYQQGPGQDPQFLISFYEKMQSDKGSIPDRFSAQQFSDYHSELNMSSLELGDSALYFCASSTDLRRTGELFFGEGSRLTVL.

V usage is TRBV25-1 and J usage is TRBJ1-1, with a tentative D call TRBD1 (5 bases). Germline V gene data show CDR1 as MGHDK and CDR2 as SYGVNS. Trimming cost V 4 bases and J 3 bases, with 12 bases left between them. The CDR3 runs to 14 residues. The CDR3 here is CASSAAGPYTEAFF. The CDR3 region has the DNA TGTGCCAGCAGTGCGGCAGGGCCTTACACTGAAGCTTTCTTT.

This rearrangement joins TRBV7-2 to TRBJ2-7; D gene ambiguous. The CDR3 runs to 12 residues. CDR1 is SGHTA and CDR2 is FQGNSA in the germline V gene. Trimming left V 1 base short and J 2 bases short, with 3 bases between. CDR3 amino acids: CASSLGTYEQYF. CDR3 nucleotides: TGTGCCAGCAGCTTAGGTACCTACGAGCAGTACTTC.

The gene calls are TRBV5-5 and TRBJ2-5; D possibly corresponds to TRBD1 (5 bases). Deletions cut 3 bases from V and 2 bases from J, with 8 bases between. The CDR3 is made up of 13 amino acids. Germline values: CDR1 SGHKS, CDR2 YYEKEE (reference sequence). In DNA, the CDR3 is TGTGCCAGCAGCTGGGGCCCTCAAGAGACCCAGTACTTC. This translates into CASSWGPQETQYF. The whole variable domain, filled in from reference TRBV5-5 and TRBJ2-5, reads DAGVTQSPTHLIKTRGQQVTLRCSPISGHKSVSWYQQVLGQGPQFIFQYYEKEERGRGNFPDRFSARQFPNYSSELNVNALLLGDSALYLCASSWGPQETQYFGPGTRLLVL.

The chain couples TRBV5-4 to TRBJ2-5, with TRBD2 matching 9 bases. This CDR3 region has 15 residues. J gave up 0 bases and V 0 bases, and 0 bases lay outside the gene matches. The germline gives CDR1 SGHNT, CDR2 YYREEE (reference sequence). CDR3 in amino acids: CASSLGGRDQETQYF. The DNA of the CDR3 is TGTGCCAGCAGCTTGGGCGGGAGGGACCAAGAGACCCAGTACTTC. The entire variable domain, with the rest obtained from reference TRBV5-4 and TRBJ2-5, is as follows: ETGVTQSPTHLIKTRGQQVTLRCSSQSGHNTVSWYQQALGQGPQFIFQYYREEENGRGNFPPRFSGLQFPNYSSELNVNALELDDSALYLCASSLGGRDQETQYFGPGTRLLVL.

The chain couples TRBV5-1 to TRBJ2-7, with 8 bases fitting TRBD2. The CDR3 consists of 15 residues. Germline loops: CDR1 SGHRS, CDR2 YFSETQ. With 4 bases clipped from V and 2 bases from J, the junction kept 8 bases outside the gene matches. CDR3 sequence (DNA): TGCGCCAGCAGCCTCCAACTAGCGGAGCCCTACGAGCAGTACTTC. This codes for CASSLQLAEPYEQYF.

This rearrangement joins TRBV24-1 to TRBJ2-5; the match to TRBD2 covers 12 bases. CDR3 length: 15 residues. Germline loops: CDR1 KGHDR, CDR2 SFDVKD. V lost 3 bases, J lost 5 bases, and 3 bases stayed unmatched. CDR3 sequence reads: CATSDRLAGGETQYF. CDR3 coding DNA: TGTGCCACCAGTGATCGGCTAGCGGGAGGGGAGACCCAGTACTTC.

The chain has TRBV3-1 (or the pseudogene TRBV3-2) and TRBJ1-6; 8 bases are a match to TRBD1. Unmatched junction bases numbered 13, after V lost 8 bases and J lost 10 bases. Germline assignment: CDR1 LGHDT and CDR2 YNNKEL (reference sequence). The length of the CDR3 is 15 residues. In DNA, the CDR3 is TGTGCCAGCCAGGGGGCCGGGACGCTGATGTCACCCCTCCACTTT. Translated: CASQGAGTLMSPLHF.

This chain connects TRBV9 to TRBJ1-3, with TRBD1 as a possible D gene (6 bases). Trimming left V 2 bases short and J 3 bases short, with 18 bases between. There are 17 residues in the CDR3. Germline V gene data show CDR1 as SGDLS and CDR2 as YYNGEE. CDR3 coding DNA: TGTGCCAGCAGCGTGGATGGGGGGGCCTTAGGTGGAAACACCATATATTTT. Encoded protein: CASSVDGGALGGNTIYF.

This clone has a single count. This rearrangement joins TRBV9 to TRBJ1-4; D not certain. Germline assignment: CDR1 SGDLS and CDR2 YYNGEE. This CDR3 has 16 residues. V shed 3 bases and J shed 0 bases, with 12 bases lying between them. The CDR3 loop is CASSAPYGATNEKLFF. Written as DNA, the CDR3 is TGTGCCAGCAGCGCGCCATACGGGGCAACTAATGAAAAACTGTTTTTT.

This chain connects TRBV3-1 (or the pseudogene TRBV3-2) to TRBJ1-6; D possibly corresponds to TRBD1 (5 bases). Trimming shortened V by 4 bases and J by 3 bases, and 13 bases separated the two germline ends. The germline CDR1 and CDR2 sequences are LGHDT and YNNKEL (reference sequence). The length of the CDR3 is 16 residues. This CDR3 is CASSPGEGNYNSPLHF. CDR3 nucleotides: TGTGCCAGCAGCCCCGGGGAGGGGAACTATAATTCACCCCTCCACTTT.

CDR3 sequence reads: CASSQGLQGGGEKLFF. The CDR3 DNA sequence: TGCGCCAGCAGCCAAGGACTCCAGGGGGGTGGTGAAAAACTGTTTTTT. The V call is TRBV4-3, the J call TRBJ1-4; 7 bases line up with TRBD1. The CDR3 length is 16 residues. The germline V gene has CDR1 LGHNA and CDR2 YSLEER. J was trimmed by 7 bases and V by 1 base; bases with no gene match: 9.

V and J are TRBV5-8 and TRBJ2-1; perhaps TRBD2 as D (5 bases). Germline V gene data show CDR1 as SGHTS and CDR2 as YDEGEE. The CDR3 has 15 amino acids. V was pared by 0 bases and J by 7 bases, with 14 bases between. In nucleotides, the CDR3 is TGTGCCAGCAGCTTGGTACGGGATCTGGCGAATGAGCAGTTCTTC. Its protein is CASSLVRDLANEQFF.

The chain links TRBV18 to TRBJ1-6; 8 positions match TRBD1. The junction had 9 bases not matched to a gene; V was cut back by 2 bases and J by 9 bases. The V gene's germline CDR1 is KGHSH and CDR2 LQKENI. This CDR3 is 16 amino acids long. CDR3 in DNA: TGTGCCAGCTCACCAGGGTTAATACAGGGGGGTTCACCCCTCCACTTT. This translates into CASSPGLIQGGSPLHF.